The present TCR beta chain was sequenced within a study of cytomegalovirus exposure and HLA in healthy donors. PCR primers comprised 60 Vbeta and 13 Jbeta primers. Clones were sequenced by immunoSEQ multiplex PCR, and TCRdb holds only the in-frame ones, with some missing. Among 100,000 or so clones listed, approximately 80% were seen once. Unmatched junction bases numbered 20, after V lost 2 bases and J lost 0 bases. CDR3 length equals 21 residues. Germline V lookup: CDR1 GTSNPN, CDR2 SVGIG (reference sequence). The rearrangement links TRBV30 to TRBJ2-3; 10 bases map to TRBD2. Sequenced material: PBMCs. The receptor's source is a woman younger than 35 in good health and CMV-seronegative. As DNA, the CDR3 is TGTGCCTGGAGTAACGAGCGGGAGGGCCCCTTGGAGATGGCTAGCACAGATACGCAGTATTTT. Residues: CAWSNEREGPLEMASTDTQYF.